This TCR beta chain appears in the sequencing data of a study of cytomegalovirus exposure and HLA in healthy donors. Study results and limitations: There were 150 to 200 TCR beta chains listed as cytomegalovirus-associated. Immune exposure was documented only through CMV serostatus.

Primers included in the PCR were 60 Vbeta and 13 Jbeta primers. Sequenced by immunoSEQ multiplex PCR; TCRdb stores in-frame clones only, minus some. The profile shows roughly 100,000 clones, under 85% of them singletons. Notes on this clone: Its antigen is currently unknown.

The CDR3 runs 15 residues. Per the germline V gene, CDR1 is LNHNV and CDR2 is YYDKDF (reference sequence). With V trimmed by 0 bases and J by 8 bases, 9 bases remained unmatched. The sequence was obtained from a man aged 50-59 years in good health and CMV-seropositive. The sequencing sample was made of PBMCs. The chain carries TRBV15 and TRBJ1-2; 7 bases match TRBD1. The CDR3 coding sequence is TGTGCCACCAGCAGAGACCGACAGGGAATGGAGGGCTACACCTTC. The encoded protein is CATSRDRQGMEGYTF.